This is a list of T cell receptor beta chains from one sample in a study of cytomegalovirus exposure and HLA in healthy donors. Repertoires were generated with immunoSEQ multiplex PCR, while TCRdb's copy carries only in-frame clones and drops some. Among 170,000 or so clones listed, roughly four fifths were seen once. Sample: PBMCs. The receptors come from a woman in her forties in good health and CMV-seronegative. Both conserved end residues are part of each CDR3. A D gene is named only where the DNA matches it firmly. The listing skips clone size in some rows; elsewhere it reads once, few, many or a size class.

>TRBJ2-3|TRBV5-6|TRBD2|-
CASSPLAGITDTQYF
TGTGCCAGCAGCCCCTTAGCGGGGATCACAGATACGCAGTATTTT
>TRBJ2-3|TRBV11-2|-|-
CASVRVGTDTQYF
TGTGCCAGCGTCAGGGTGGGCACAGATACGCAGTATTTT
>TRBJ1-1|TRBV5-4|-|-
CASSLVTGREAFF
TGTGCCAGCAGCTTGGTTACAGGTCGAGAAGCTTTCTTT
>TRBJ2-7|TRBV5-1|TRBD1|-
CASSFTGAEQYF
TGCGCCAGCAGCTTCACAGGGGCCGAGCAGTACTTC
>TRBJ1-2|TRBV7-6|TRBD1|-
CASSLRTGGSYGGYTF
TGTGCCAGCAGCTTACGGACAGGCGGTTCCTATGGCGGCTACACCTTC
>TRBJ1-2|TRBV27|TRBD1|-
CASSLSQGAGYGYTF
TGTGCCAGCAGTCTCTCACAGGGGGCTGGCTATGGCTACACCTTC
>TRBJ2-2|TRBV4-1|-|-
CASSQEQNIGELFF
TGCGCCAGCAGCCAAGAACAGAACATCGGGGAGCTGTTTTTT
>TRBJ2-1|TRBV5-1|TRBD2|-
CASSPLTSPTYNEQFF
TGCGCCAGCAGCCCCCTGACTAGCCCTACCTACAATGAGCAGTTCTTC
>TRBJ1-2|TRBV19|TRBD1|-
CASSRRTGVGGYTF
TGTGCCAGTAGTAGAAGGACAGGGGTGGGGGGCTACACCTTC
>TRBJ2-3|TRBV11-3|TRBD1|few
CASSLGRTQGARGATQYF
TGTGCCAGCAGCTTAGGACGAACTCAGGGGGCGAGGGGAGCTACGCAGTATTTT
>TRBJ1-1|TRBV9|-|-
CASSVAWTKNTEAFF
TGTGCCAGCAGCGTAGCTTGGACAAAGAACACTGAAGCTTTCTTT
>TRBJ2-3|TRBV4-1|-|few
CASSQVGLSTQYF
TGCGCCAGCAGCCAAGTAGGACTTTCTACGCAGTATTTT
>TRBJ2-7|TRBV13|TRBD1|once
CASSSGTGLNEQYF
TGTGCCAGCAGCTCCGGGACAGGGTTAAACGAGCAGTACTTC
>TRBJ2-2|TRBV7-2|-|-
CASSLPTGELFF
TGTGCCAGCAGCTTACCTACCGGGGAGCTGTTTTTT
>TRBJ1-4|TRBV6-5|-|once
CASSYEGGGEKLFF
TGTGCCAGCAGTTACGAGGGCGGGGGTGAAAAACTGTTTTTT
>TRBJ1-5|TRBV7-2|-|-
CASSHGSNNQPQHF
TGTGCCAGCAGCCACGGGAGTAACAATCAGCCCCAGCATTTT
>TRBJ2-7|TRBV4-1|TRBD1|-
CASSQGDRGRYEQYF
TGCGCCAGCAGCCAAGGGGACAGGGGGCGATACGAGCAGTACTTC
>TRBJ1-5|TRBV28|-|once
CASTAWRASRPQHF
TGTGCCAGCACCGCCTGGAGGGCCTCCCGGCCCCAGCATTTT
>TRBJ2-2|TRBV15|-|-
CATSRQHDRELFF
TGTGCCACCAGCAGACAACATGACAGGGAGCTGTTTTTT
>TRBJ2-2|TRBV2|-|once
CASSRVLAITGELFF
TGTGCCAGCAGCCGAGTACTAGCAATCACCGGGGAGCTGTTTTTT
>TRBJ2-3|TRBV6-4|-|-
CASRSVPPDTQYF
TGTGCCAGCAGATCGGTCCCGCCAGATACGCAGTATTTT
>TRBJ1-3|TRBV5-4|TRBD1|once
CASSPGQGGNTIYF
TGTGCCAGCAGCCCGGGACAGGGAGGAAACACCATATATTTT
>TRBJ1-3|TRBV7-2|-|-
CASSPQQGISGNTIYF
TGTGCCAGCAGCCCACAACAGGGCATCTCTGGAAACACCATATATTTT
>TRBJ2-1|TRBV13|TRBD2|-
CASSSRRTSGDYEQFF
TGTGCCAGCAGCTCTCGCCGGACTAGCGGGGACTATGAGCAGTTCTTC
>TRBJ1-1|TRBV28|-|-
CASPKNGQPNTEAFF
TGTGCCAGCCCTAAGAATGGACAACCGAACACTGAAGCTTTCTTT
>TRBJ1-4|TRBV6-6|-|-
CASSYRVNEKLFF
TGTGCCAGCAGTTATCGCGTTAATGAAAAACTGTTTTTT
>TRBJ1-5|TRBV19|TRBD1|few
CASSSNRGSNQPQHF
TGTGCCAGTAGTAGTAACAGGGGTAGCAATCAGCCCCAGCATTTT
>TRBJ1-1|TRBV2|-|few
CASTPNRGNTEAFF
TGTGCCAGTACCCCGAATCGGGGGAACACTGAAGCTTTCTTT
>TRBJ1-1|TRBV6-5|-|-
CASSYSEGDTEAFF
TGTGCCAGCAGTTACTCTGAGGGAGACACTGAAGCTTTCTTT
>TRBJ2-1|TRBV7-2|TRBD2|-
CASSSSGGQQFF
TGTGCCAGCAGCTCTAGCGGGGGCCAGCAGTTCTTC
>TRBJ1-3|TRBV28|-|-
CASSFGEVIGNTIYF
TGTGCCAGCAGTTTTGGCGAGGTGATAGGAAACACCATATATTTT
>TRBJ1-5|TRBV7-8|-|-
CASSPRGHSTPRYSNQPQHF
TGTGCCAGCAGCCCCCGAGGGCATTCCACTCCAAGGTATAGCAATCAGCCCCAGCATTTT
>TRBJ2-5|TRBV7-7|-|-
CASSLDWTEQETQYF
TGTGCCAGCAGCTTAGATTGGACAGAACAAGAGACCCAGTACTTC
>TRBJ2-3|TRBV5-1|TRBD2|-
CASSLGLAGAGGTDTQYF
TGCGCCAGCAGCTTGGGACTAGCGGGGGCCGGGGGCACAGATACGCAGTATTTT
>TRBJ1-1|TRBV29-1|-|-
CSVDATAEAFF
TGCAGCGTTGATGCTACAGCAGAAGCTTTCTTT
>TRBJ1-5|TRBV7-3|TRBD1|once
CASSFTGGQPQHF
TGTGCCAGCAGCTTTACAGGGGGTCAGCCCCAGCATTTT
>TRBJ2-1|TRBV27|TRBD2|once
CASSFSGGNEQFF
TGTGCCAGCAGTTTTTCGGGGGGGAATGAGCAGTTCTTC
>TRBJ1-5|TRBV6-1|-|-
CASNPQVSNQPQHF
TGTGCCAGCAACCCACAGGTTAGCAATCAGCCCCAGCATTTT